This T cell receptor (beta chain) appears in the sequencing data of a study of T cell responses to AZD1222 COVID-19 vaccine. General study results and limits: In a largely white British group with more females than males, clonal diversity was possibly underestimated.

Worth noting for this clone: Its antigen is not identified.

Measured with immunoSEQ multiplex PCR; TCRdb has only the in-frame clones, and not every one. The data show some 180,000 clones, 88% seen once. The CDR3 covers 12 residues. The V and J ends lost 7 bases and 5 bases respectively, with 12 bases between them. Looked up from germline, CDR1 is LGHNT and CDR2 is FRNRAP. The rearrangement joins TRBV12-5 to TRBJ2-7, with D possibly being TRBD1 or TRBD2 (6 bases each). The specimen comprised peripheral blood, sampled on day 0 of AZD1222 vaccination. This receptor was taken from an adult in good health. CDR3 sequence (DNA): TGTGCTAGTGCCGGGGGCCCCCACGAGCAGTACTTC. Translation gives CASAGGPHEQYF. Based on the CDR3 plus reference TRBV12-5 and TRBJ2-7, the full variable domain is DARVTQTPRHKVTEMGQEVTMRCQPILGHNTVFWYRQTMMQGLELLAYFRNRAPLDDSGMPKDRFSAEMPDATLATLKIQPSEPRDSAVYFCASAGGPHEQYFGPGTRLTVT.